This T cell receptor beta chain was retrieved from a study of T cells after yellow fever vaccination. Background on the study: In the case of low-cell-number fractions, SMART-Seq v4 Ultra Low Input was used for preparation. Broader study findings: Abundant bulk-population clonotypes could contaminate the FACS-sorted repertoires. Primary-vaccination clones mostly resurfaced post-booster (about 95% CD4, under 90% CD8).

Germline V gene sequence: CDR1 SEHNR, CDR2 FQNEAQ (reference sequence). The CDR3 totals 13 residues. V was clipped by 1 base and J by 4 bases, with 7 bases between them. This clonotype was seen repeatedly, ten times or more. Its matching antigen is unknown. TCRdb called the 5' RACE reads again in MiXCR, with one record for every CDR3 protein. This sample has approximately 600,000 distinct CDR3 sequences, with approximately 13% found just once. The genes are TRBV7-9 and TRBJ2-5; D is undetermined. The sample was PBMCs, taken on the day of the yellow fever booster vaccination. The sequence was obtained from a man under 40 who received the YFV17D yellow fever vaccine. The CDR3 nucleotides read TGTGCCAGCAGCTTAGGTCATGGAGAGACCCAGTACTTC. Its translation: CASSLGHGETQYF.